The T cell receptor beta chain described here comes from a study of beta chain features in type 1 diabetes. Whole-study findings and limits: Type 1 diabetes patients had fewer VDJ junction insertions and more deletions. Patients with Type 1 diabetes showed moderately but significantly shorter TCRB CDR3s in all four CD4+ subsets.

Every bit of the isolated RNA underwent reverse transcription, so sequencing read expressed TCRB transcripts. Assay used: immunoSEQ multiplex PCR; TCRdb lists only in-frame clones, some missing. The sample shows 350,000 to 450,000 clones, around 13% of them seen only once. This clone was seen more than once but under ten times. The antigen remains unidentified. V lost 3 bases to trimming and J lost 2 bases, with 14 bases between them. The CDR3 loop spans 16 amino acids. Germline V CDR1 and CDR2: KGHSH, LQKENI. CD45RO/CCR7/CD25/CD127/CD95/CD27 staining was used to isolate CD4+ naive, central memory, regulatory and stem cell-like memory cells by sorting.

The receptor was isolated from a woman aged 18-30 years with type 1 diabetes. This sequence joins TRBV18 and TRBJ1-5; D possibly corresponds to TRBD1 (5 bases). The sample consisted of naive CD4+ T cells from blood. The CDR3 loop reads CASSPAGRQRNQPQHF. The CDR3 nucleotides are TGTGCCAGCTCACCCGCGGGGAGACAGCGCAATCAGCCCCAGCATTTT. The whole variable domain, filled in from reference TRBV18 and TRBJ1-5, reads NAGVMQNPRHLVRRRGQEARLRCSPMKGHSHVYWYRQLPEEGLKFMVYLQKENIIDESGMPKERFSAEFPKEGPSILRIQQVVRGDSAAYFCASSPAGRQRNQPQHFGDGTRLSIL.